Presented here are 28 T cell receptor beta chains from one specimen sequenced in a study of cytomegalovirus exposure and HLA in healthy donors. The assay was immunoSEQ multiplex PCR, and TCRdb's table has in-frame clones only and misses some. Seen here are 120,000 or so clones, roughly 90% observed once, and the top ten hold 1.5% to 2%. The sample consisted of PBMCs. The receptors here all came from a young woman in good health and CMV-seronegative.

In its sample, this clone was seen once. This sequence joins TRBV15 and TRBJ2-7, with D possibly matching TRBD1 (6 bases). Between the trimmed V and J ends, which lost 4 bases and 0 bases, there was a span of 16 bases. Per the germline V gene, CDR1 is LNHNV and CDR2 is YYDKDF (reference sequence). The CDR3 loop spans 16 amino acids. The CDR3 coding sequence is TGTGCCACCAGCACACGCCATTCAGGGGCCTCCTACGAGCAGTACTTC. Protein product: CATSTRHSGASYEQYF.

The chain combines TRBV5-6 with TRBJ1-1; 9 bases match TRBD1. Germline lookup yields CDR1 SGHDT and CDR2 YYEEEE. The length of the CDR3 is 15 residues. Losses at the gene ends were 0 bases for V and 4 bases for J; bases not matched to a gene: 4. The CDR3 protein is CASSLVDRGVTEAFF. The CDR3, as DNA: TGTGCCAGCAGCTTGGTCGACAGGGGGGTCACTGAAGCTTTCTTT.

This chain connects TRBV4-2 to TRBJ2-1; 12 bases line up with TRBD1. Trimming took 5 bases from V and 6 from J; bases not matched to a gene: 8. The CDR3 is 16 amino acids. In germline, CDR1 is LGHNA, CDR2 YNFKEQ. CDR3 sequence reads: CASSSRVGQGANEQFF. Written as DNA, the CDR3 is TGTGCCAGCAGCTCCCGGGTGGGACAGGGGGCCAATGAGCAGTTCTTC.

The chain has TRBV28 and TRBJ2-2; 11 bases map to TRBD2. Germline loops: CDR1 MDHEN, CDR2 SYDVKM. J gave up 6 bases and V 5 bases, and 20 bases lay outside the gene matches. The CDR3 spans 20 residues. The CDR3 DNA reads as TGTGCCAGCAGTACCCGAAACCGGGGCCAACTAGCGGGAGTCCCCGGGGAGCTGTTTTTT. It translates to CASSTRNRGQLAGVPGELFF.

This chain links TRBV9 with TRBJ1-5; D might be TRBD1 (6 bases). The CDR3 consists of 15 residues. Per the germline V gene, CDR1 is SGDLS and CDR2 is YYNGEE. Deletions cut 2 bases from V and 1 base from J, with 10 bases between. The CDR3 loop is CASSVEGGSNQPQHF. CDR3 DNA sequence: TGTGCCAGCAGCGTGGAGGGGGGGAGCAATCAGCCCCAGCATTTT.

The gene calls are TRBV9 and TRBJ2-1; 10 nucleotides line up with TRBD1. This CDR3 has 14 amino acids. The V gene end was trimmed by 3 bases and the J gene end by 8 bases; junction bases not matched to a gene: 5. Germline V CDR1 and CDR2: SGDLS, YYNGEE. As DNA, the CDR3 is TGTGCCAGCAGCGCGGGACAGGGGCGGTATGAGCAGTTCTTC. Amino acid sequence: CASSAGQGRYEQFF.

CDR3 nucleotide sequence: TGTGCCAGCAGGGACTTCTACCGGGACAGCTTATCCTACGAGCAGTACTTC. It yields the protein CASRDFYRDSLSYEQYF. The gene calls are TRBV2 and TRBJ2-7; 7 bases agree with TRBD1. Per the germline V gene, CDR1 is SNHLY and CDR2 is FYNNEI. The CDR3 has 17 residues. The trim removed 6 bases at V and 1 base at J, leaving 15 bases unmatched.

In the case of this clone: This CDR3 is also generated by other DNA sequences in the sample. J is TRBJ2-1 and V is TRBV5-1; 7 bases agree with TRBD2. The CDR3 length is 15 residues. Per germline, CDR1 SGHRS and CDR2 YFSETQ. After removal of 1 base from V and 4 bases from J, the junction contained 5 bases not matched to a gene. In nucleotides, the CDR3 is TGCGCCAGCAGCTTGACCAGCGGGGTTTACAATGAGCAGTTCTTC. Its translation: CASSLTSGVYNEQFF.

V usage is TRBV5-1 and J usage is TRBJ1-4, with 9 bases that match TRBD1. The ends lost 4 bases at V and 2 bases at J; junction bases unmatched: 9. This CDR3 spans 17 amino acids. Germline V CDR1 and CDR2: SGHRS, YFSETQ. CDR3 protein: CASSQGQGFATNEKLFF. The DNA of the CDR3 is TGCGCCAGCAGCCAGGGACAGGGATTTGCGACTAATGAAAAACTGTTTTTT.

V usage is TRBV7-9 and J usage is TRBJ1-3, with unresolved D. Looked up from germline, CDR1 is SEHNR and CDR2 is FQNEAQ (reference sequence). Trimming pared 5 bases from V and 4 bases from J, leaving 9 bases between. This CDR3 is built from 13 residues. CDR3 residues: CASSPLLGNTIYF. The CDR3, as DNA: TGTGCCAGCAGCCCTCTCTTGGGAAACACCATATATTTT.

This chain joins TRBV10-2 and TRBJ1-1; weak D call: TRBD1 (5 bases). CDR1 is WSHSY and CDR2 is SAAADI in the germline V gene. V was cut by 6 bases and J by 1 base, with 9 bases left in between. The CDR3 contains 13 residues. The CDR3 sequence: CASSLTGNTEAFF. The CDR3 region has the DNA TGCGCCAGCAGCCTTACAGGGAACACTGAAGCTTTCTTT.

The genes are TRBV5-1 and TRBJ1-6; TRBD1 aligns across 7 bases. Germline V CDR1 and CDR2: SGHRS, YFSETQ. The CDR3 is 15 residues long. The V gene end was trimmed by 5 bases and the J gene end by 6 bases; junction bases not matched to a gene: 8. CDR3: CASRPAGQTNSPLHF. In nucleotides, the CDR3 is TGCGCCAGCAGGCCGGCGGGACAGACTAATTCACCCCTCCACTTT.

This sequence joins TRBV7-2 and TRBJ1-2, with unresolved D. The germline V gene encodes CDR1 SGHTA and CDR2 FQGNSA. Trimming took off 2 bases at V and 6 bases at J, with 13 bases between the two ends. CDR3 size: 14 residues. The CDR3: CASSLLGSGNGYTF. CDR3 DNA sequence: TGTGCCAGCAGCTTACTTGGGAGTGGGAATGGCTACACCTTC. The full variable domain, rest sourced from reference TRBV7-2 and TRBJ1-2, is GAGVSQSPSNKVTEKGKDVELRCDPISGHTALYWYRQSLGQGLEFLIYFQGNSAPDKSGLPSDRFSAERTGGSVSTLTIQRTQQEDSAVYLCASSLLGSGNGYTFGSGTRLTVV.

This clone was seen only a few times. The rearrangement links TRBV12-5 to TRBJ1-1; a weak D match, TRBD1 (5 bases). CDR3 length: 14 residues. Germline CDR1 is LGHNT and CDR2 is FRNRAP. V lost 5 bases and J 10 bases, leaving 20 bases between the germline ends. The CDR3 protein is CASGASGPRFVAFF. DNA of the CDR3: TGTGCTAGTGGTGCCTCAGGGCCCCGCTTTGTAGCTTTCTTT. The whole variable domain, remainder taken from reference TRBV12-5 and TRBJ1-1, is DARVTQTPRHKVTEMGQEVTMRCQPILGHNTVFWYRQTMMQGLELLAYFRNRAPLDDSGMPKDRFSAEMPDATLATLKIQPSEPRDSAVYFCASGASGPRFVAFFGQGTRLTVV.

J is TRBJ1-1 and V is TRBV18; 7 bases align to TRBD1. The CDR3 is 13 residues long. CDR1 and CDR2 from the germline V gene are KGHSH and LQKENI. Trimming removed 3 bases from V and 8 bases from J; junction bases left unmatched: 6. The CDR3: CASSPFDRVEAFF. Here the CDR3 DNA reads TGTGCCAGCTCACCTTTTGACAGGGTCGAAGCTTTCTTT.

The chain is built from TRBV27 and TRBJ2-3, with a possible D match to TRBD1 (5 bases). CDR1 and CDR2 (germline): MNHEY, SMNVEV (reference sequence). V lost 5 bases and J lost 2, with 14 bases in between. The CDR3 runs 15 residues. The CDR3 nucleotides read TGTGCCAGCAGTCCCCTCCGCAGGGACACAGATACGCAGTATTTT. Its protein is CASSPLRRDTDTQYF.

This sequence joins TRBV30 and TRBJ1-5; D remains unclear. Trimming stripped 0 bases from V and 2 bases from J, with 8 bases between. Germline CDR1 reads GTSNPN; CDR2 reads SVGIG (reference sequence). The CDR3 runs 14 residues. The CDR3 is CAWSVRGGNQPQHF. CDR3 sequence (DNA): TGTGCCTGGAGTGTACGGGGAGGCAATCAGCCCCAGCATTTT.

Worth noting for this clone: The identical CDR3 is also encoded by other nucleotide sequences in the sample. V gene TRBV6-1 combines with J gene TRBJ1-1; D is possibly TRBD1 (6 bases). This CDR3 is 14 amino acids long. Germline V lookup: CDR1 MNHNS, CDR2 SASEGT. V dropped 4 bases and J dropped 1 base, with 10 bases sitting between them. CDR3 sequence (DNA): TGTGCCAGCAGTGTAAGGGGGAAGAACACTGAAGCTTTCTTT. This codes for CASSVRGKNTEAFF.

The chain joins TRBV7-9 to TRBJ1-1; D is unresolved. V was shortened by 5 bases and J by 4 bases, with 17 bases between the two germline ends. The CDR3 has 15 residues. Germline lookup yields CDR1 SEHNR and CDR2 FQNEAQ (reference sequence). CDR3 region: CASSPQRLQLTEAFF. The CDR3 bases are TGTGCCAGCAGCCCCCAGCGGTTGCAACTCACTGAAGCTTTCTTT.

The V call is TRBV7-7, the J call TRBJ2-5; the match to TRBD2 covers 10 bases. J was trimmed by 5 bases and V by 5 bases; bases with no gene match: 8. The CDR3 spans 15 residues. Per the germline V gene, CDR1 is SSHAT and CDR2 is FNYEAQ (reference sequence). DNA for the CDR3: TGTGCCAGCAGCAAGCGGGGGGGATTCAAGGAGACCCAGTACTTC. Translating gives CASSKRGGFKETQYF.

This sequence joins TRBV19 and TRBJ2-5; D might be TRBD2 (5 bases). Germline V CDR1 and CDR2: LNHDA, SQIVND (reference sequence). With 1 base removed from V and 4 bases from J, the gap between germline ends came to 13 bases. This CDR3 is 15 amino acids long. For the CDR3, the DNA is TGTGCCAGTAGTATAGGGAGGAATCTGGGAGAGACCCAGTACTTC. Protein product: CASSIGRNLGETQYF.

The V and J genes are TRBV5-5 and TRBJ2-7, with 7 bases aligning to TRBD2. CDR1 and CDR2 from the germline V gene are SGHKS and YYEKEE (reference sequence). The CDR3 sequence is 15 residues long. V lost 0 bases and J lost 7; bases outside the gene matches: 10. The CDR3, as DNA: TGTGCCAGCAGCTTGGGCAAAGCGGGGCTTAGGGAGCAGTACTTC. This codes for CASSLGKAGLREQYF.

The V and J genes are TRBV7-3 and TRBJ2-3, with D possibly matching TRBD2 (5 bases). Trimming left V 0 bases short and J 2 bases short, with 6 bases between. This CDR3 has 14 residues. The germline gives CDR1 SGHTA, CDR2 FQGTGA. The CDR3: CASSLTAVTDTQYF. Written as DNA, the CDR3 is TGTGCCAGCAGCTTAACAGCGGTCACAGATACGCAGTATTTT.

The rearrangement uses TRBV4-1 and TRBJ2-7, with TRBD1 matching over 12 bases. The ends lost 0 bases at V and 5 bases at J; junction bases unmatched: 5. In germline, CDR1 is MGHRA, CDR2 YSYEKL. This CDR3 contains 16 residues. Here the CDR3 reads CASSQEEGTGGNEQYF. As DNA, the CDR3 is TGCGCCAGCAGCCAAGAAGAGGGGACAGGGGGCAACGAGCAGTACTTC.

The CDR3 spells CASSIQGAGQPQHF. For the CDR3, the DNA is TGTGCCAGTAGTATACAGGGGGCCGGTCAGCCCCAGCATTTT. The rearrangement links TRBV19 to TRBJ1-5, with 8 bases aligning to TRBD1. Germline CDR1 LNHDA, CDR2 SQIVND (reference sequence). The junction had 3 bases not matched to a gene; V was cut back by 2 bases and J by 6 bases. The CDR3 spans 14 residues.

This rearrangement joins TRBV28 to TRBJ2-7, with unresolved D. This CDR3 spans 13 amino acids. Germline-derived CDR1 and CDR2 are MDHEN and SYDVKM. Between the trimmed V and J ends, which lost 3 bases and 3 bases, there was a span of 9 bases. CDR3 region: CASSFSTGYEQYF. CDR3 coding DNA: TGTGCCAGCAGTTTTTCTACTGGCTACGAGCAGTACTTC.

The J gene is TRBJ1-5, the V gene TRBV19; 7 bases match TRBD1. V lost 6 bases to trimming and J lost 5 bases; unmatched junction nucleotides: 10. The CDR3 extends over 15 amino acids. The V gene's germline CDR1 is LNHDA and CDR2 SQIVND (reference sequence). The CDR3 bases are TGTGCCAGTAGGCCGGCGACAGGGCGGTATCAGCCCCAGCATTTT. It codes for CASRPATGRYQPQHF.

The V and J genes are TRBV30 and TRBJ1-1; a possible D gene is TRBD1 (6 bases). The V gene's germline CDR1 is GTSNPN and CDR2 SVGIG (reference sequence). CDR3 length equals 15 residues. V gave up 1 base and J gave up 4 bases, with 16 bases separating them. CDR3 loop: CAWSDTGPPSTEAFF. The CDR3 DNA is TGTGCCTGGAGTGATACAGGGCCTCCGAGCACTGAAGCTTTCTTT.